Listed here are 27 T cell receptor beta chains from one sample, sequenced in a study of blood T cell repertoires in COVID-19. TCRdb's table, derived via immunoSEQ multiplex PCR, lists solely in-frame clones and lacks some. The table shows about 230,000 clones, with about 86% occurring only once. Sequencing was carried out using peripheral blood. These receptors were obtained from a man aged 35-49 years with active or convalescent COVID-19.

The J gene is TRBJ2-5, the V gene TRBV30; TRBD1 is a possible D gene (5 bases). The CDR3 runs 15 residues. With 0 bases removed from V and 5 bases from J, the gap between germline ends came to 16 bases. The germline V gene encodes CDR1 GTSNPN and CDR2 SVGIG (reference sequence). The DNA for the CDR3 is TGTGCCTGGAGTGTAATCTACCCAGGGCCGGAGACCCAGTACTTC. Translation gives CAWSVIYPGPETQYF.

This rearrangement joins TRBV18 to TRBJ2-7; possible D gene TRBD2, 5 bases. The CDR3 runs to 13 residues. Per germline, CDR1 KGHSH and CDR2 LQKENI. V gave up 3 bases and J gave up 3 bases, with 9 bases separating them. CDR3 residues: CASSPREDYEQYF. CDR3 nucleotides: TGTGCCAGCTCACCCCGGGAAGACTACGAGCAGTACTTC. Together with reference TRBV18 and TRBJ2-7, the CDR3 gives the full variable domain: NAGVMQNPRHLVRRRGQEARLRCSPMKGHSHVYWYRQLPEEGLKFMVYLQKENIIDESGMPKERFSAEFPKEGPSILRIQQVVRGDSAAYFCASSPREDYEQYFGPGTRLTVT.

The rearrangement joins TRBV4-1 to TRBJ1-2, with D perhaps TRBD1 (5 bases). This CDR3 has 20 amino acids. Germline CDR1 reads MGHRA; CDR2 reads YSYEKL. Between the trimmed V and J ends, which lost 3 bases and 4 bases, there was a span of 30 bases. CDR3 in amino acids: CASSQTAPDLGDRRGYGYTF. DNA of the CDR3: TGCGCCAGCAGCCAGACGGCCCCGGACCTTGGGGATAGAAGGGGCTATGGCTACACCTTC.

The gene calls are TRBV7-2 and TRBJ1-4, with 7 bases matching TRBD1. Losses at the gene ends were 5 bases for V and 3 bases for J; bases not matched to a gene: 6. The CDR3 length is 15 residues. Germline CDR1 SGHTA, CDR2 FQGNSA. The CDR3 sequence: CASSPEGTANEKLFF. CDR3 bases: TGTGCCAGCAGCCCAGAGGGGACAGCTAATGAAAAACTGTTTTTT.

This clone turned up a few times. This rearrangement joins TRBV18 to TRBJ2-3, with a tentative D call TRBD2 (5 bases). The CDR3 has 15 residues. V was trimmed by 0 bases and J by 2 bases, leaving 9 bases between them. Germline CDR1 is KGHSH and CDR2 is LQKENI. CDR3 loop: CASSPPGAITDTQYF. CDR3 DNA: TGTGCCAGCTCACCACCGGGAGCAATCACAGATACGCAGTATTTT.

The chain uses TRBV5-6 and TRBJ1-2; the D is unclear. V was trimmed by 1 base and J by 3 bases, leaving 13 bases between them. CDR1 is SGHDT and CDR2 is YYEEEE in the germline V gene. The CDR3 has 15 residues. The CDR3 nucleotides read TGTGCCAGCAGCTTGTATGGACTGACCCACTATGGCTACACCTTC. Protein product: CASSLYGLTHYGYTF.

The rearrangement uses TRBV7-6 and TRBJ1-3; D not resolved. The germline CDR1 and CDR2 sequences are SGHVS and FNYEAQ. V dropped 4 bases and J dropped 0 bases, with 13 bases sitting between them. This CDR3 region has 16 residues. CDR3 coding DNA: TGTGCCAGCAGCTCGTTCCAAGGAGGCTCTGGAAACACCATATATTTT. Residues: CASSSFQGGSGNTIYF. Drawing the rest from reference TRBV7-6 and TRBJ1-3, the complete variable domain is GAGVSQSPRYKVTKRGQDVALRCDPISGHVSLYWYRQALGQGPEFLTYFNYEAQQDKSGLPNDRFSAERPEGSISTLTIQRTEQRDSAMYRCASSSFQGGSGNTIYFGEGSWLTVV.

J is TRBJ2-1 and V is TRBV4-2; TRBD2 matches at 9 bases. Germline CDR1 LGHNA, CDR2 YNFKEQ. This CDR3 is 18 amino acids long. The V and J ends lost 1 base and 0 bases, in that order; junction bases with no gene match: 7. CDR3 in amino acids: CASSQGPTSGFSYNEQFF. Written as DNA, the CDR3 is TGTGCCAGCAGCCAAGGGCCGACTAGCGGATTCTCCTACAATGAGCAGTTCTTC.

The V and J genes are TRBV7-8 and TRBJ1-5; D not resolved. This CDR3 comprises 13 residues. Germline lookup yields CDR1 SGHVS and CDR2 FQNEAQ. Trimming took off 0 bases at V and 4 bases at J, with 4 bases between the two ends. The CDR3 DNA follows: TGTGCCAGCAGCTTAGCCCCTAATCAGCCCCAGCATTTT. Its protein product is CASSLAPNQPQHF.

The rearrangement uses TRBV4-3 and TRBJ2-7; D is possibly TRBD1 (6 bases). Germline CDR1 and CDR2: LGHNA and YSLEER. This CDR3 region has 13 residues. V lost 5 bases, J lost 0 bases, and 8 bases lay in between. This CDR3 reads CASSYRDSYEQYF. The CDR3 coding sequence is TGCGCCAGCAGCTACAGGGACTCCTACGAGCAGTACTTC.

The rearrangement joins TRBV4-3 to TRBJ1-2; the D is unclear. Germline CDR1 is LGHNA and CDR2 is YSLEER. CDR3 length: 14 amino acids. V gave up 0 bases and J gave up 0 bases, with 5 bases separating them. The CDR3 sequence is CASSQDSANYGYTF. The CDR3, as DNA: TGCGCCAGCAGCCAAGATTCAGCTAACTATGGCTACACCTTC.

Notes on this clone: The sample has other DNA sequences that encode this CDR3 too. The CDR3 sequence is CASSPTGGTEAFF. The CDR3 DNA follows: TGTGCCAGCAGTCCGACAGGGGGCACTGAAGCTTTCTTT. The V and J genes are TRBV28 and TRBJ1-1; 9 bases match TRBD1. Trimming took 5 bases from V and 4 from J; bases not matched to a gene: 2. CDR1 MDHEN and CDR2 SYDVKM come from the germline V gene. The CDR3 has 13 amino acids.

The CDR3 DNA sequence: TGCGCCAGCAGCCAAGGAGGCCTAGCGGGAGGCTACAATGAGCAGTTCTTC. Encoded protein: CASSQGGLAGGYNEQFF. The chain joins TRBV4-1 to TRBJ2-1, with TRBD2 identical over 11 bases. Trimming removed 1 base from V and 3 bases from J; junction bases left unmatched: 5. The germline CDR1 and CDR2 sequences are MGHRA and YSYEKL. This CDR3 spans 17 amino acids.

The V call is TRBV6-5, the J call TRBJ2-2; TRBD2 agrees at 8 bases. With 7 bases clipped from V and 3 bases from J, the junction kept 7 bases outside the gene matches. This CDR3 has 15 amino acids. Germline V lookup: CDR1 MNHEY, CDR2 SVGAGI. CDR3 sequence reads: CASTHSAGDTGELFF. As DNA, the CDR3 is TGTGCCAGCACTCACTCAGCGGGAGACACCGGGGAGCTGTTTTTT.

The rearrangement joins TRBV12-5 to TRBJ2-5, with D hard to call. Germline-derived CDR1 and CDR2 are LGHNT and FRNRAP. This CDR3 contains 12 residues. Between the trimmed V and J ends, which lost 2 bases and 2 bases, there was a span of 3 bases. This CDR3 is CASGLRQETQYF. The CDR3 DNA reads TGTGCTAGTGGTTTGCGGCAAGAGACCCAGTACTTC.

The CDR3 sequence is CASSVSDQSYEQYF. CDR3 nucleotides: TGTGCCAGCAGCGTAAGCGACCAGTCCTACGAGCAGTACTTC. This chain uses TRBV9 with TRBJ2-7; no firm D call. CDR1 and CDR2 from the germline V gene are SGDLS and YYNGEE. The CDR3 consists of 14 residues. V shed 1 base and J shed 1 base, with 9 bases lying between them.

This chain uses TRBV21-1 with TRBJ2-7; whether TRBD1, the table's D call, matches the DNA was not checked. TRBV21-1 is given as a pseudogene. The CDR3 length is 13 residues. This CDR3 is CASSKEQGREQYF. DNA for the CDR3: TGTGCCAGCAGCAAAGAGCAGGGGCGCGAGCAGTACTTC.

The chain has TRBV15 and TRBJ2-3; 12 bases align to TRBD2. The V gene end was trimmed by 2 bases and the J gene end by 6 bases; junction bases not matched to a gene: 6. The CDR3 has 16 residues. Germline loops: CDR1 LNHNV, CDR2 YYDKDF (reference sequence). The CDR3 protein is CATSRRTSGTSDTQYF. In DNA form, the CDR3 reads TGTGCCACCAGCAGACGGACTAGCGGGACGTCGGATACGCAGTATTTT.

The chain uses TRBV12-5 and TRBJ2-5, with a possible D match to TRBD1 (6 bases). V lost 1 base and J 5 bases, leaving 11 bases between the germline ends. CDR3 length: 14 residues. Looked up from germline, CDR1 is LGHNT and CDR2 is FRNRAP. This chain's CDR3 is CASGLEGVQETQYF. The CDR3 region has the DNA TGTGCTAGTGGTTTGGAGGGGGTACAGGAGACCCAGTACTTC.

The V and J genes are TRBV19 and TRBJ2-7; TRBD2 matches at 8 bases. Germline assignment: CDR1 LNHDA and CDR2 SQIVND (reference sequence). There are 15 residues in the CDR3. The junction had 9 bases not matched to a gene; V was cut back by 3 bases and J by 5 bases. The CDR3 DNA reads as TGTGCCAGTAGTATTGACTGGCGGGGGGTCGACGAGCAGTACTTC. Translating it yields CASSIDWRGVDEQYF. Variable domain in full (rest from reference TRBV19 and TRBJ2-7): DGGITQSPKYLFRKEGQNVTLSCEQNLNHDAMYWYRQDPGQGLRLIYYSQIVNDFQKGDIAEGYSVSREKKESFPLTVTSAQKNPTAFYLCASSIDWRGVDEQYFGPGTRLTVT.

V is TRBV4-1 and J is TRBJ1-5; D is ambiguous. Germline CDR1 and CDR2: MGHRA and YSYEKL. The CDR3 is made up of 16 amino acids. V was cut by 0 bases and J by 7 bases, with 16 bases left in between. The chain's CDR3 is CASSQDRGIRNQPQHF. CDR3 nucleotide sequence: TGCGCCAGCAGCCAAGATCGAGGGATCAGGAACCAGCCCCAGCATTTT.

The chain is built from TRBV6-6 and TRBJ1-5; D is perhaps TRBD1 (5 bases). Germline CDR1 reads MNHNY; CDR2 reads SVGAGI (reference sequence). The CDR3 sequence is 14 residues long. Trimming shortened V by 7 bases and J by 3 bases, and 13 bases separated the two germline ends. CDR3 DNA: TGTGCCAGCATTCTAGACAGTTCCAATCAGCCCCAGCATTTT. It is translated as CASILDSSNQPQHF.

This clone was counted a few times. The same CDR3 also results from other DNA sequences found in this sample. This CDR3 is CSARDLNEQFF. CDR3 sequence (DNA): TGCAGTGCTAGAGATTTAAATGAGCAGTTCTTC. The J gene is TRBJ2-1, the V gene TRBV20-1; D not certain. V gave up 0 bases and J gave up 7 bases, with 4 bases separating them. The CDR3 covers 11 residues. Per the germline V gene, CDR1 is DFQATT and CDR2 is SNEGSKA (reference sequence).

V and J are TRBV11-2 and TRBJ1-2; 7 bases fit TRBD1. CDR1 is SGHAT, CDR2 FQNNGV, per germline. The CDR3 is 17 residues long. The trim removed 6 bases at V and 6 bases at J, leaving 19 bases unmatched. The CDR3 here is CASSLKGTAGDGDGYTF. In DNA, the CDR3 is TGTGCCAGCAGTCTTAAGGGGACAGCCGGTGATGGGGATGGCTACACCTTC.

The chain joins TRBV2 to TRBJ1-2, with 7 bases fitting TRBD1. Germline V gene lookup returns CDR1 SNHLY and CDR2 FYNNEI. Losses at the gene ends were 2 bases for V and 8 bases for J; bases not matched to a gene: 17. The CDR3 contains 17 residues. CDR3 nucleotides: TGTGCCAGCAGTGAAAGGGGACAGATTAGTATTTTAGGCGGCTACACCTTC. Protein product: CASSERGQISILGGYTF.

The V and J genes are TRBV9 and TRBJ1-2; 7 nucleotides match TRBD1. Losses at the gene ends were 3 bases for V and 4 bases for J; bases not matched to a gene: 6. There are 14 residues in the CDR3. The germline V gene encodes CDR1 SGDLS and CDR2 YYNGEE. The CDR3 nucleotides read TGTGCCAGCAGCGCCTTGACAGGGCCCTATGGCTACACCTTC. Amino acid sequence: CASSALTGPYGYTF.

The V gene is TRBV3-1 (or the pseudogene TRBV3-2), the J gene TRBJ2-7; TRBD2 matches at 8 bases. The CDR3 runs to 14 residues. V lost 6 bases to trimming and J lost 6 bases; unmatched junction nucleotides: 10. Looked up from germline, CDR1 is LGHDT and CDR2 is YNNKEL (reference sequence). This CDR3 is CASSPGLEILEQYF. The DNA for the CDR3 is TGTGCCAGCAGTCCGGGACTAGAAATTCTCGAGCAGTACTTC.